This T cell receptor beta chain stems from a study of PD-L1 blockade in urothelial cancer. Germline V gives CDR1 SGHRS, CDR2 YFSETQ. The V and J ends lost 3 bases and 5 bases, in that order; junction bases with no gene match: 9. CDR3 length: 16 residues. The time point is: peripheral blood 6 weeks after treatment start. Method: immunoSEQ multiplex PCR; TCRdb's copy keeps in-frame clones and lacks some. The table lists about 43,000 clones, about 83% of them singletons, with roughly 16% in the top ten. The clonotype originates from a man aged 55 to 69 with urothelial cancer. Sequenced here: PBMCs, sampled around atezolizumab (anti-PD-L1) treatment. J is TRBJ2-2 and V is TRBV5-1; TRBD2 agrees at 8 bases. The DNA for the CDR3 is TGCGCCAGCAGCTCGCGGGGGGCCACCGGGACCGGGGAGCTGTTTTTT. Protein product: CASSSRGATGTGELFF. Combining the CDR3 with reference TRBV5-1 and TRBJ2-2 gives the whole variable domain KAGVTQTPRYLIKTRGQQVTLSCSPISGHRSVSWYQQTPGQGLQFLFEYFSETQRNKGNFPGRFSGRQFSNSRSEMNVSTLELGDSALYLCASSSRGATGTGELFFGEGSRLTVL.